The rows below give T cell receptor beta chains drawn from one sample of a study of PD-1 blockade in classical Hodgkin lymphoma. Using immunoSEQ multiplex PCR, the repertoire was profiled, and TCRdb retains in-frame clones only, with some absent. The sample has about 94,000 clones; 89% are singletons. The source material was peripheral blood mononuclear cells (PBMCs), sampled before the second cycle of nivolumab. The origin of the receptors is a human donor with classical Hodgkin lymphoma. The CDR3 runs from the conserved cysteine through the conserved F or W.

TRBV19,TRBJ2-7,13,CASSIRLADEQYF
TRBV7-2,TRBJ2-7,17,CASSLVRVTSGEYEQYF
TRBV2,TRBJ2-2,15,CASRPYGGSAGELFF
TRBV23-1,TRBJ1-1,15,CASSQCGTGFTEAFF
TRBV19,TRBJ1-5,14,CASSTGGSNQPQHF
TRBV5-1,TRBJ2-7,12,CASKTSISEQYF
TRBV10-3,TRBJ1-1,14,CAISSIGSNTEAFF
TRBV9,TRBJ2-1,17,CASSALSTHTPSNEQFF
TRBV28,TRBJ2-4,14,CASRQGLTKNIQYF
TRBV28,TRBJ2-7,15,CASSQPSGRVFEQYF
TRBV7-9,TRBJ2-2,11,CASSRTGELFF
TRBV19,TRBJ2-7,15,CASSQYPGQLYEQYF
TRBV21-1,TRBJ2-7,16,CASSKGGTIPLYEQYF
TRBV2,TRBJ2-1,15,CASSEGGRSYNEQFF
TRBV28,TRBJ2-7,14,CASSLLAGGKEQYF
TRBV21-1,TRBJ1-4,17,CASSKGGTGVGDEKLFF
TRBV27,TRBJ2-1,17,CASSFLGQKISYNEQFF
TRBV10-3,TRBJ2-1,13,CAMNAGGYDEQFF
TRBV10-2,TRBJ2-1,12,CASKKMGNEQFF
TRBV11-2,TRBJ2-3,14,CASSSTIGTDTQYF
TRBV5-1,TRBJ1-2,12,CASSFSESGYTF
TRBV9,TRBJ2-5,15,CASSAIAGAQETQYF
TRBV5-4,TRBJ1-2,16,CASSKDRAIANYGYTF
TRBV6-5,TRBJ1-2,16,CASSFYPGANVVGYTF
TRBV2,TRBJ1-6,18,CASSEALRTLSYNSPLHF
TRBV7-9,TRBJ2-1,16,CASSSTKWREYNEQFF
TRBV14,TRBJ2-1,14,CASSRAGAQNEQFF
TRBV6-6,TRBJ1-6,14,CASNPGPRNSPLHF
TRBV6-5,TRBJ1-1,15,CASSYLQGRKAEAFF
TRBV5-1,TRBJ2-5,15,CASSKGQGASETQYF
TRBV11-1,TRBJ2-7,15,CASRPTSGDSYEQYF
TRBV10-3,TRBJ2-7,14,CAISEVKGRFEQYF
TRBV28,TRBJ2-2,18,CAGRSGSSGYWYTGELFF
TRBV19,TRBJ1-2,14,CASRRPGADYGYTF
TRBV6-5,TRBJ2-2,15,CASSYRGQPVWELFF
TRBV30,TRBJ2-5,16,CACQWGRGVLWETQYF
TRBV19,TRBJ2-5,14,CASSIRTSMETQYF
TRBV5-6,TRBJ1-1,16,CASSLAGGGTNTEAFF
TRBV13,TRBJ2-1,15,CASSATESSYNEQFF
TRBV11-2,TRBJ2-7,14,CASSLTGLIYEQYF
TRBV20-1,TRBJ2-7,11,CSGDGGYEQYF
TRBV19,TRBJ1-1,15,CASSIGGRLNTEAFF
TRBV28,TRBJ2-2,15,CASIDNTQNTGELFF
TRBV29-1,TRBJ1-2,14,CSVDAGTSDYGYTF
TRBV5-1,TRBJ2-1,16,CASSLVGRATYNEQFF
TRBV28,TRBJ2-2,15,CASSQNSAFTGELFF
TRBV27,TRBJ2-7,15,CASHTLERSNYEQYF
TRBV5-4,TRBJ2-1,12,CASSLGGREQFF
TRBV18,TRBJ1-1,13,CASHREVNTEAFF
TRBV28,TRBJ1-6,17,CASSFPSQDRGWSPLHF
TRBV27,TRBJ2-5,15,CASSPTAGHQETQYF
TRBV11-2,TRBJ2-3,19,CASSLSGLSPPLGTDTQYF
TRBV11-2,TRBJ2-7,18,CASSLVLAGGPISYEQYF